In this sample, the clone carrying this T cell receptor (beta chain) turned up a few times. Its antigen remains unidentified. Germline is not matched at one junction end, which may reflect a read error. The data derive from a study of blood T cells in healthy people across ages. Whole-study results and caveats: The unsorted PBMCs prevented any conclusive comparison of naive versus antigen-experienced cells. TCR beta diversity per million T cells fell roughly linearly with age. Naive T cell percentage strongly correlated with TCR beta diversity.

Primers used in a second PCR of roughly 7 to 11 cycles were a sample-barcoded 5' primer and a J-beta primer mix. Carrying 12 random nucleotides, a template-switch adaptor labeled each individual cDNA molecule. TCRdb re-called the 5' RACE reads through MiXCR, storing one row per CDR3 protein. The table lists hundreds of thousands of distinct CDR3 sequences, less than 35% of them singletons. The germline V gene has CDR1 WNHNN and CDR2 SYGVQD (reference sequence). This CDR3 is built from 13 residues. The chain carries TRBV10-1 and TRBJ2-5; D is uncertain. The clonotype originates from a woman aged 80 or over in good health. Sequencing was done on a sample of blood. The CDR3 reads CASREYAAGTQYF. Here the CDR3 DNA reads TGCGCCAGCAGGGAGTATGCAGCCGGGACCCAGTACTTC.